This entry concerns a single T cell receptor (beta chain). The antigen is undetermined. They ran version v3.0 of the immunoSEQ assay at survey level. Produced via immunoSEQ multiplex PCR; TCRdb's table is partial and in-frame only. The sample contains some 20,000 clones, around 84% of which appear only once. About 1-10 million cryopreserved PBMC were held in samples before DNA extraction. These data are taken from a study of long-term antiretroviral therapy in people with HIV. Study-wide results and limits: ART-treated samples gained diversity yet remained below transplant donor controls.

V was cut by 0 bases and J by 7 bases, with 11 bases left in between. Per the germline V gene, CDR1 is SGHRS and CDR2 is YFSETQ. The CDR3 is 15 amino acids. This TCR was sampled from a man between 18 and 29 years old with HIV. This material consisted of unsorted PBMCs, taken 0.9 years after starting antiretroviral therapy. The rearrangement links TRBV5-1 to TRBJ1-6, with D unresolved. The CDR3 loop is CASSLAGLGNSPLHF. The CDR3 coding sequence is TGCGCCAGCAGCTTGGCCGGTTTAGGGAATTCACCCCTCCACTTT.